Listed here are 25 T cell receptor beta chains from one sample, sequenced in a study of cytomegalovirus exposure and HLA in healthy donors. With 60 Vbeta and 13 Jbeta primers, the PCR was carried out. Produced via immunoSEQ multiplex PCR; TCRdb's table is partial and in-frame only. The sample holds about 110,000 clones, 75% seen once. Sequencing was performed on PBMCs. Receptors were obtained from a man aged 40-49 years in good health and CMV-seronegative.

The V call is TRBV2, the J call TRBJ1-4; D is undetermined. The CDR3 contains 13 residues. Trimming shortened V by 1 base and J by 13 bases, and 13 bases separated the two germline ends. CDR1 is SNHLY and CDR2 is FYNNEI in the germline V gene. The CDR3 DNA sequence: TGTGCCAGCAGTGAAGGCGATTACAGCAGACTGTTTTTT. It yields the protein CASSEGDYSRLFF.

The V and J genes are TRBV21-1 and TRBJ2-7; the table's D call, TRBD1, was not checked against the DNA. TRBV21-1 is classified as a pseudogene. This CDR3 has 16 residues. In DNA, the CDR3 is TGTGCCAGCAGCCCTCCCCGGACAGGGGCCCCCTGCGAGCAGTACTTC. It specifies CASSPPRTGAPCEQYF.

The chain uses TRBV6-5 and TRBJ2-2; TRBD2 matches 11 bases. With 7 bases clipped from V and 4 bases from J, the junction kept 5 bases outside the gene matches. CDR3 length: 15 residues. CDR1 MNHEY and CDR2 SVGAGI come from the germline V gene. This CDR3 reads CASTPSGGPTGELFF. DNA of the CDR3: TGTGCCAGCACGCCTAGCGGGGGGCCCACCGGGGAGCTGTTTTTT.

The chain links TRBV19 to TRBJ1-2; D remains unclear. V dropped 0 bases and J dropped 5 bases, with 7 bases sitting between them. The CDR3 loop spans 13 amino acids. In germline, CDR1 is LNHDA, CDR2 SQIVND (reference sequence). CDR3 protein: CASSIEGLYGYTF. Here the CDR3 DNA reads TGTGCCAGTAGTATAGAGGGCCTGTATGGCTACACCTTC.

DNA of the CDR3: TGCGCCAGCAGCCAAGATTTCGGTAACTATGGCTACACCTTC. It is translated as CASSQDFGNYGYTF. The J gene is TRBJ1-2, the V gene TRBV4-3; D unclear. This CDR3 region has 14 residues. With 0 bases removed from V and 1 base from J, the gap between germline ends came to 6 bases. Germline V gene sequence: CDR1 LGHNA, CDR2 YSLEER.

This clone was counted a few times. The CDR3 nucleotides are TGTGCCAGCAGCTTAGGGGCGGGGGGAGAGACCCAGTACTTC. Its protein product is CASSLGAGGETQYF. The chain is built from TRBV7-2 and TRBJ2-5; 8 bases map to TRBD2. Germline loops: CDR1 SGHTA, CDR2 FQGNSA. The CDR3 extends over 14 amino acids. J gave up 4 bases and V 1 base, and 2 bases lay outside the gene matches.

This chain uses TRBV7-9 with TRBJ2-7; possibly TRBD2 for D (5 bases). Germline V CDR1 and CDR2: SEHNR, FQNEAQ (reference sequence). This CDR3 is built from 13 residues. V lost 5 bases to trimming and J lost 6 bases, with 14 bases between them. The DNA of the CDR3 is TGTGCCAGCAGCCCAGGAGGCAGTCCCGAGCAGTACTTC. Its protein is CASSPGGSPEQYF. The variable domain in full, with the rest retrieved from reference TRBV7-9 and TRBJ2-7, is DTGVSQNPRHKITKRGQNVTFRCDPISEHNRLYWYRQTLGQGPEFLTYFQNEAQLEKSRLLSDRFSAERPKGSFSTLEIQRTEQGDSAMYLCASSPGGSPEQYFGPGTRLTVT.

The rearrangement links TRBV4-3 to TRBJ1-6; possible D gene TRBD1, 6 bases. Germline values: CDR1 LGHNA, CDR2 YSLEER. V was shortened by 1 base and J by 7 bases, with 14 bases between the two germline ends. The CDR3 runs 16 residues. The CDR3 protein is CASSQAQGFRNSPLHF. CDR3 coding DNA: TGCGCCAGCAGCCAAGCACAGGGTTTTAGGAATTCACCCCTCCACTTT.

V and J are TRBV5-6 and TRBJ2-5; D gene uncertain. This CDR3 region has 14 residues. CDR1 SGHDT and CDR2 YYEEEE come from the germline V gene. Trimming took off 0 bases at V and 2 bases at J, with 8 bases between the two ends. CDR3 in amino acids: CASSLGTRQETQYF. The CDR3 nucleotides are TGTGCCAGCAGCTTGGGCACTCGTCAAGAGACCCAGTACTTC.

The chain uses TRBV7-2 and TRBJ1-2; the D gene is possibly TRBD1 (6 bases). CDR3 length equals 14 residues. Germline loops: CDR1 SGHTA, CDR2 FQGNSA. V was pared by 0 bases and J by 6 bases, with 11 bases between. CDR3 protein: CASSLAQGKDGYTF. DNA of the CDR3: TGTGCCAGCAGCTTAGCGCAGGGGAAGGATGGCTACACCTTC.

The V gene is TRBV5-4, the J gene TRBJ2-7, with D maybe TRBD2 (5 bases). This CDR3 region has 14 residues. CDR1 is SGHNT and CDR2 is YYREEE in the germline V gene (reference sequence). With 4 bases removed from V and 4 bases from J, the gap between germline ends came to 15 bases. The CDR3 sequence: CASSPALAAYEQYF. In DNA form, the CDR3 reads TGTGCCAGCAGCCCCGCTCTAGCTGCGTACGAGCAGTACTTC.

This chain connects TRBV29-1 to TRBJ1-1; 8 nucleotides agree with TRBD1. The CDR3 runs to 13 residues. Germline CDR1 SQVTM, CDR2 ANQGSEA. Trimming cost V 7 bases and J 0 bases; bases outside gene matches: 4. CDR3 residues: CSATTGVNTEAFF. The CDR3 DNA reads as TGCAGCGCCACGACAGGGGTGAACACTGAAGCTTTCTTT.

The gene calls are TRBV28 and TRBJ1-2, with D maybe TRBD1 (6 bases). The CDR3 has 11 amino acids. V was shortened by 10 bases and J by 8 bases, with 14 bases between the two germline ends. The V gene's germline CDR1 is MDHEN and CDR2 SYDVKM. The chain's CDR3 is CANQGSGGYTF. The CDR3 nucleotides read TGTGCCAACCAGGGGTCGGGAGGCTACACCTTC.

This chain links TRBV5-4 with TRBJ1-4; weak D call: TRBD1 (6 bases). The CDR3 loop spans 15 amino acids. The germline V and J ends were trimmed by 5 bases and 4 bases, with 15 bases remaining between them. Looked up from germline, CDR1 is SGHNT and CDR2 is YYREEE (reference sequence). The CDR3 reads CASSFTRGSNEKLFF. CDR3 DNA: TGTGCCAGCAGTTTTACTAGGGGGAGTAATGAAAAACTGTTTTTT.

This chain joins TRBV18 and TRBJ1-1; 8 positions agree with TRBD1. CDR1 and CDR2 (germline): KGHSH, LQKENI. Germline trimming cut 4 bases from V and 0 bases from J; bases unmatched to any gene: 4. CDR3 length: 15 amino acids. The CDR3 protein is CASSLTGQVNTEAFF. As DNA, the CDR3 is TGTGCCAGCTCACTGACGGGACAGGTGAACACTGAAGCTTTCTTT.

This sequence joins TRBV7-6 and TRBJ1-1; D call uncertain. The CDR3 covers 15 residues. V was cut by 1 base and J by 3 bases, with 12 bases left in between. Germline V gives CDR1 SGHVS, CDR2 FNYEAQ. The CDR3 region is CASSLDGELYTEAFF. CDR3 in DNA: TGTGCCAGCAGCTTAGATGGGGAGTTGTACACTGAAGCTTTCTTT. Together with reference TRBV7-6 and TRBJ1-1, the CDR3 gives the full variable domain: GAGVSQSPRYKVTKRGQDVALRCDPISGHVSLYWYRQALGQGPEFLTYFNYEAQQDKSGLPNDRFSAERPEGSISTLTIQRTEQRDSAMYRCASSLDGELYTEAFFGQGTRLTVV.

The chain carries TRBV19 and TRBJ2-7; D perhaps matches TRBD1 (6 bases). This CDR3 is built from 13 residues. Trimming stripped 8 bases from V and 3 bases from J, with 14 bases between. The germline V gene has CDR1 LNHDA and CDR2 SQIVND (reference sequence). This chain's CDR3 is CASGPGTNYEQYF. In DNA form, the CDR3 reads TGTGCCAGTGGCCCCGGGACAAACTACGAGCAGTACTTC.

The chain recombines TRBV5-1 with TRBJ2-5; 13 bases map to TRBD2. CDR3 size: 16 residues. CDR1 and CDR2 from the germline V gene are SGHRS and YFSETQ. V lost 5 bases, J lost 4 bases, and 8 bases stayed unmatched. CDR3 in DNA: TGCGCCAGCAGGGAAACTAGCGGGAGGGCCGTAGAGACCCAGTACTTC. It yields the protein CASRETSGRAVETQYF.

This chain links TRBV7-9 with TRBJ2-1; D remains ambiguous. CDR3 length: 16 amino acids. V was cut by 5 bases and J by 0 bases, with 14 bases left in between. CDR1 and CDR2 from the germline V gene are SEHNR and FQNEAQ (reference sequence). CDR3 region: CASSTPPGGSYNEQFF. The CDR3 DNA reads TGTGCCAGCAGCACCCCTCCTGGCGGCTCCTACAATGAGCAGTTCTTC. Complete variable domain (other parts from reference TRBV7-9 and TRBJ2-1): DTGVSQNPRHKITKRGQNVTFRCDPISEHNRLYWYRQTLGQGPEFLTYFQNEAQLEKSRLLSDRFSAERPKGSFSTLEIQRTEQGDSAMYLCASSTPPGGSYNEQFFGPGTRLTVL.

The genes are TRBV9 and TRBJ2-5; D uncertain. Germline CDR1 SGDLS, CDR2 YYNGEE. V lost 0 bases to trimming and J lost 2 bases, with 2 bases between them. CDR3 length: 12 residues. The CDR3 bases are TGTGCCAGCAGCGTAGCACAAGAGACCCAGTACTTC. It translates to CASSVAQETQYF.

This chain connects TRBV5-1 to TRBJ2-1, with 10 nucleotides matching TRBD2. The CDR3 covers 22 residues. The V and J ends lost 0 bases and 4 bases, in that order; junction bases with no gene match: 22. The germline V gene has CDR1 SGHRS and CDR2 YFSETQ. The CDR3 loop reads CASSLASRTGWVAGGNYNEQFF. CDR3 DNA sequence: TGCGCCAGCAGCTTGGCATCTAGGACGGGTTGGGTAGCGGGGGGTAATTACAATGAGCAGTTCTTC.

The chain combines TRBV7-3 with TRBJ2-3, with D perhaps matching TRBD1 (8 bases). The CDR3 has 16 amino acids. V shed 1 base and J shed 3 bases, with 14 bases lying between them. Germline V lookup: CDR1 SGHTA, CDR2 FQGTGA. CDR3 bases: TGTGCCAGCAGCTTAAACAGGGGGGGTGATACAGATACGCAGTATTTT. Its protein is CASSLNRGGDTDTQYF.

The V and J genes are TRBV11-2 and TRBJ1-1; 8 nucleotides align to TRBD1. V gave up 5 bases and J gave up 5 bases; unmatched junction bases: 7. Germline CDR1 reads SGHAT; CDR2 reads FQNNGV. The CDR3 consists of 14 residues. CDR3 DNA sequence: TGTGCCAGCAGCCCAAAGGACAGGGCGACTGAAGCTTTCTTT. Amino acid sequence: CASSPKDRATEAFF.

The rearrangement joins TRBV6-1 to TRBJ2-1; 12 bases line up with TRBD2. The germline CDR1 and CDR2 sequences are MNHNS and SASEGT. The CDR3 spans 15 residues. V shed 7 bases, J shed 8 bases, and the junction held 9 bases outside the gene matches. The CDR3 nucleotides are TGTGCCAGCATCAACAGACTAGCGGGAGCGGATGAGCAGTTCTTC. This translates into CASINRLAGADEQFF.

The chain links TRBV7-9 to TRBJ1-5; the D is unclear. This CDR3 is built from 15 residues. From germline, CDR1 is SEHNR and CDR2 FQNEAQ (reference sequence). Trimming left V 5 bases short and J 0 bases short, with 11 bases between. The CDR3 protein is CASSPAGGSNQPQHF. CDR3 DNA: TGTGCCAGCAGCCCGGCGGGCGGTAGCAATCAGCCCCAGCATTTT.